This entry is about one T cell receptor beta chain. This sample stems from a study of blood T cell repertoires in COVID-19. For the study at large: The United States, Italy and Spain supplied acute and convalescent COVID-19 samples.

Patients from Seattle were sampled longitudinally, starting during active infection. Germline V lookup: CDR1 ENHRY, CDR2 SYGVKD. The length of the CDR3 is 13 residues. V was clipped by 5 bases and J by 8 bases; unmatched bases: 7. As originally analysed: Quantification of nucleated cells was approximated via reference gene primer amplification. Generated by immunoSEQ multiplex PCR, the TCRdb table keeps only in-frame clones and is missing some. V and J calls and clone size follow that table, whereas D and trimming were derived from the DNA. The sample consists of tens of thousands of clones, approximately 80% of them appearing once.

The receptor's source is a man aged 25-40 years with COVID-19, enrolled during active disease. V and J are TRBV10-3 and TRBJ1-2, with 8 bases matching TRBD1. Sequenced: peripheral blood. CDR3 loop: CAISTDRDEGYTF. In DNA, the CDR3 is TGTGCCATCAGTACGGACAGGGACGAAGGCTACACCTTC.